These 16 T cell receptor beta chains originate from one sample sequenced in a study of T-cell reconstitution after alpha-beta-depleted transplantation in children. Preparation of the TCRbeta library was carried out with unique molecular identifiers. A single record per CDR3 protein comes from TCRdb applying MiXCR to the PCR reads. The table lists more than 200,000 distinct CDR3 sequences, about 25% of them singletons, with about 2.5% in the top ten. The material sequenced was PBMCs, taken before TCRalphabeta/CD19-depleted stem cell transplant. These receptors originate from a girl aged 2 to 10 with Fanconi anemia, due to receive a stem cell transplant.

This clonotype was counted ten times or more. This chain joins TRBV12-3 or TRBV12-4 and TRBJ2-5; TRBD2 matches 9 bases. The CDR3 consists of 14 residues. The V segment lost 5 bases and the J segment 3 bases; nucleotides outside the gene matches: 4. The CDR3 sequence is CASSASGVKETQYF. CDR3 bases: TGTGCCAGCAGTGCTAGCGGGGTCAAAGAGACCCAGTACTTC.

This clonotype was recorded at least ten times. DNA for the CDR3: TGCGCCAGCAGCCTGGACACTACCTCCTACGAGCAGTACTTC. Protein product: CASSLDTTSYEQYF. V gene TRBV5-1 combines with J gene TRBJ2-7; possibly TRBD1 for D (5 bases). This CDR3 comprises 14 residues. Trimming pared 4 bases from V and 0 bases from J, leaving 11 bases between. The germline V gene has CDR1 SGHRS and CDR2 YFSETQ.

The CDR3 nucleotides are TGCAGTGCCCCGGACAGGATCTCTGGAAACACCATATATTTT. It yields the protein CSAPDRISGNTIYF. The rearrangement uses TRBV20-1 and TRBJ1-3, with 7 bases aligning to TRBD1. V shed 6 bases, J shed 0 bases, and the junction held 5 bases outside the gene matches. The CDR3 spans 14 residues. The germline CDR1 and CDR2 sequences are DFQATT and SNEGSKA (reference sequence).

The sample holds many counts of this clonotype. The chain recombines TRBV20-1 with TRBJ2-1; perhaps TRBD2 as D (6 bases). Germline V CDR1 and CDR2: DFQATT, SNEGSKA (reference sequence). This CDR3 has 13 residues. V lost 4 bases and J 5 bases, leaving 12 bases between the germline ends. The CDR3, as DNA: TGCAGTGCTACGAATGGACTAAACAATGAGCAGTTCTTC. Amino acid sequence: CSATNGLNNEQFF.

The gene calls are TRBV12-3 or TRBV12-4 and TRBJ2-3; 12 nucleotides agree with TRBD1. V shed 5 bases and J 4 bases; nucleotides not matched to a gene: 10. The length of the CDR3 is 17 residues. In DNA form, the CDR3 reads TGTGCCAGCAGTCGACGCCTGGGACAGGGGGCTGCAGATACGCAGTATTTT. Translated: CASSRRLGQGAADTQYF.

This clonotype appeared a few times. This chain connects TRBV11-2 to TRBJ2-2, with D possibly matching TRBD2 (5 bases). The V end was cut by 5 bases, the J end by 2 bases, with 15 bases between. The germline V gene encodes CDR1 SGHAT and CDR2 FQNNGV. CDR3 size: 16 residues. CDR3 sequence: CASSPTGSSNTGELFF. CDR3 DNA: TGTGCCAGCAGCCCTACGGGGTCTTCCAACACCGGGGAGCTGTTTTTT.

The chain is built from TRBV7-3 and TRBJ2-5; 9 bases match TRBD2. Germline V gives CDR1 SGHTA, CDR2 FQGTGA. The CDR3 is made up of 17 amino acids. V shed 4 bases and J 2 bases; nucleotides not matched to a gene: 11. The CDR3 spells CASSSSSLAGLQETQYF. CDR3 in DNA: TGTGCCAGCAGCTCATCGTCACTAGCGGGCCTTCAAGAGACCCAGTACTTC.

The rearrangement uses TRBV29-1 and TRBJ1-1, with 7 bases matching TRBD1. V gave up 5 bases and J gave up 1 base; unmatched junction bases: 7. The CDR3 is 14 residues long. CDR1 and CDR2 from the germline V gene are SQVTM and ANQGSEA. The CDR3 bases are TGCAGCGTTATGGGACAGAAACAGAACACTGAAGCTTTCTTT. This encodes CSVMGQKQNTEAFF.

Only a few counts were recorded for this clonotype. This sequence joins TRBV13 and TRBJ2-5; D gene unclear. The CDR3 is made up of 13 amino acids. The germline V gene encodes CDR1 PRHDT and CDR2 FYEKMQ (reference sequence). With 6 bases removed from V and 3 bases from J, the gap between germline ends came to 11 bases. In DNA, the CDR3 is TGTGCCAGCAGGAGGCTAGACAAAGAGACCCAGTACTTC. Its protein is CASRRLDKETQYF.

This rearrangement joins TRBV29-1 to TRBJ1-2; D remains ambiguous. The germline V gene encodes CDR1 SQVTM and CDR2 ANQGSEA. This CDR3 has 10 amino acids. The ends were cut back, 5 bases at V and 3 bases at J, with 4 bases in the middle. In DNA form, the CDR3 reads TGCAGCGTTTTCGACTATGGCTACACCTTC. Amino acid sequence: CSVFDYGYTF.

This clonotype was picked up many times. This chain connects TRBV19 to TRBJ1-4; D uncertain. This CDR3 region has 17 residues. Trimming took off 3 bases at V and 8 bases at J, with 22 bases between the two ends. The germline V gene has CDR1 LNHDA and CDR2 SQIVND (reference sequence). The DNA of the CDR3 is TGTGCCAGTAGTATTGGACTAACAAGGACCCTTAAGGAAAAACTGTTTTTT. It translates to CASSIGLTRTLKEKLFF.

This clonotype was counted many times. This chain joins TRBV6-1 and TRBJ2-7, with TRBD1 identical over 7 bases. The CDR3 totals 15 residues. Trimming at V came to 11 bases and at J to 0 bases, leaving 13 bases not matched to a gene. The germline V gene encodes CDR1 MNHNS and CDR2 SASEGT. The CDR3 loop is CAARKEQGHSYEQYF. The DNA of the CDR3 is TGTGCCGCACGGAAGGAACAGGGGCACTCCTACGAGCAGTACTTC.

The rearrangement joins TRBV5-1 to TRBJ2-1; the match to TRBD1 covers 9 bases. Trimming cost V 4 bases and J 8 bases; bases outside gene matches: 7. This CDR3 spans 14 amino acids. CDR1 is SGHRS, CDR2 YFSETQ, per germline. The CDR3 loop reads CASSLGQGWDEQFF. The CDR3 coding sequence is TGCGCCAGCAGCCTGGGACAGGGATGGGATGAGCAGTTCTTC.

This clonotype was found many times. The chain uses TRBV4-2 and TRBJ1-2; D may be TRBD1 (5 bases). CDR1 and CDR2 (germline): LGHNA, YNFKEQ. The CDR3 sequence is 17 residues long. With 4 bases removed from V and 0 bases from J, the gap between germline ends came to 18 bases. The CDR3 is CASSRHLPRETNYGYTF. The CDR3, as DNA: TGTGCCAGCAGCCGCCACCTTCCCAGGGAGACTAACTATGGCTACACCTTC.

The table lists this clonotype with many counts. This chain links TRBV12-3 or TRBV12-4 with TRBJ2-2; D tentatively fits TRBD1 or TRBD2 (5 bases each). The CDR3 has 13 amino acids. With 7 bases removed from V and 7 bases from J, the gap between germline ends came to 13 bases. CDR3 DNA sequence: TGTGCCAGCAAATGGGGGTTTGACGGGGAGCTGTTTTTT. It yields the protein CASKWGFDGELFF.

This clonotype has a handful of counts. The chain joins TRBV15 to TRBJ2-5; perhaps TRBD1 as D (5 bases). V shed 0 bases and J shed 0 bases, with 5 bases lying between them. CDR1 and CDR2 (germline): LNHNV, YYDKDF (reference sequence). The CDR3 consists of 14 residues. The CDR3 here is CATSRDRDQETQYF. The CDR3 DNA reads TGTGCCACCAGCAGAGACAGGGACCAAGAGACCCAGTACTTC.